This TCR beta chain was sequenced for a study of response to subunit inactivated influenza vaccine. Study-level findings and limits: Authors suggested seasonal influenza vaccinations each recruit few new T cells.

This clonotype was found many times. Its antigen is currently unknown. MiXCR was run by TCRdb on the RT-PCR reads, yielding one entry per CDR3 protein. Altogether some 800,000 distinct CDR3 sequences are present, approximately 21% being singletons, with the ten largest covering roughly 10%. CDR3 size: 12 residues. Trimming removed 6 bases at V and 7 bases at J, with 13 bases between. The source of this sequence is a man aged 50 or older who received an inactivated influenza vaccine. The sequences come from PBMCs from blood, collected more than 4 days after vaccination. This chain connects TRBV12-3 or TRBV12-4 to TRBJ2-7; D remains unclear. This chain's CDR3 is CASSQGPWEQYF. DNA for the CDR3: TGTGCCAGCAGCCAAGGACCGTGGGAGCAGTACTTC.